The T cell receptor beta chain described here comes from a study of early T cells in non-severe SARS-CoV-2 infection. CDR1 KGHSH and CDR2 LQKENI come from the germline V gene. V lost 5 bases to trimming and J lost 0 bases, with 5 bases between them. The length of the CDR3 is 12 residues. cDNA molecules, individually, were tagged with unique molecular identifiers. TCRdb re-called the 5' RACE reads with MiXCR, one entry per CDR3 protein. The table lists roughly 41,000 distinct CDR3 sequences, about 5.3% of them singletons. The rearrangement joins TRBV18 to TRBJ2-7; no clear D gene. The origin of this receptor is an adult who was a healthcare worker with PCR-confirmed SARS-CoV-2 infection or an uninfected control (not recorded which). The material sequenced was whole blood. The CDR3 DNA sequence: TGTGCCAGCTCAGCGAGCTCCTACGAGCAGTACTTC. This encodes CASSASSYEQYF.